This T cell receptor (beta chain) came from a study of cytomegalovirus exposure and HLA in healthy donors. The CDR3 is 14 amino acids. The germline CDR1 and CDR2 sequences are SGHRS and YFSETQ. Unmatched junction bases numbered 3, after V lost 4 bases and J lost 5 bases. Worth noting for this clone: The antigen is not known.

The PCR was carried out with 60 Vbeta primers and 13 Jbeta primers. Sequencing used immunoSEQ multiplex PCR; TCRdb keeps in-frame clones, though not all of them. The sample lists about 170,000 clones, 55% to 65% occurring once. The study, taken as a whole, reports: In a later analysis, TCR beta V- and J-gene trimming was associated with a missense DCLRE1C variant. In a later analysis, HLA-associated beta chains showed higher expansion and lower generation probabilities than comparable chains. Later analysis showed TCR association rates varying by HLA locus, highest for DRB1 and lowest for HLA-C. 87-base-pair reads could not separate some V segments, including TRBV6-2 and TRBV6-3.

The chain recombines TRBV5-1 with TRBJ1-5; 10 bases align to TRBD1. The sample was PBMCs. The clonotype comes from a man aged 40-49 years in good health and CMV-seronegative. The DNA for the CDR3 is TGCGCCAGCAGCGACGGGACAGGGGATCAGCCCCAGCATTTT. Protein product: CASSDGTGDQPQHF.